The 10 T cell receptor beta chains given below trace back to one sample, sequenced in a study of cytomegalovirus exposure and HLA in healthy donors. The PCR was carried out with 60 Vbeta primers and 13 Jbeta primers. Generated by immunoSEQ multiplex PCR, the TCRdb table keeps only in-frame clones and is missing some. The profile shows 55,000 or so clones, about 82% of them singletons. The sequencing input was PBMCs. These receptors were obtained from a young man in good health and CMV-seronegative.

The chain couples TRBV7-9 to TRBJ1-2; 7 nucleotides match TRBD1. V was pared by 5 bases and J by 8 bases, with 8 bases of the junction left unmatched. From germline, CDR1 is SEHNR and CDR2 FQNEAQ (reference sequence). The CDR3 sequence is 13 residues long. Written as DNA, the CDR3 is TGTGCCAGCAGCCAACGAAACAGGGGAGGCTACACCTTC. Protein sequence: CASSQRNRGGYTF.

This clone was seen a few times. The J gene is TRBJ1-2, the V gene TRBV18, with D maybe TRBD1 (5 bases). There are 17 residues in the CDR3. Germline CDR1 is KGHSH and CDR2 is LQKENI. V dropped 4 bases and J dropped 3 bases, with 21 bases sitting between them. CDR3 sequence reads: CASSLRVRQTMDYGYTF. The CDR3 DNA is TGTGCCAGCTCACTCCGTGTAAGACAGACCATGGACTATGGCTACACCTTC.

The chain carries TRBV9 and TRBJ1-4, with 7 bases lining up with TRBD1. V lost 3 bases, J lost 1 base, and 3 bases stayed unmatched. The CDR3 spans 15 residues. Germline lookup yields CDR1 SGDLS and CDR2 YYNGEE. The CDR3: CASSARQGTNEKLFF. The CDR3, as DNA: TGTGCCAGCAGCGCCCGACAGGGAACTAATGAAAAACTGTTTTTT.

The CDR3 loop is CASSWEAGNTGELFF. CDR3 bases: TGTGCCAGCAGTTGGGAAGCGGGGAACACCGGGGAGCTGTTTTTT. J is TRBJ2-2 and V is TRBV6-6; D is possibly TRBD2 (6 bases). This CDR3 has 15 residues. Germline CDR1 and CDR2: MNHNY and SVGAGI (reference sequence). Between the trimmed V and J ends, which lost 4 bases and 1 base, there was a span of 10 bases.

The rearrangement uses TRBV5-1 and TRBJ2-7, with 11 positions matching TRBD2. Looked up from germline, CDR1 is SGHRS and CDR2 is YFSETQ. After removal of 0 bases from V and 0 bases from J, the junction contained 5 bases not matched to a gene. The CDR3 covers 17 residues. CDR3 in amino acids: CASSLAVAGGYSYEQYF. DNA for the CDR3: TGCGCCAGCAGCTTGGCCGTAGCGGGAGGGTACTCCTACGAGCAGTACTTC.

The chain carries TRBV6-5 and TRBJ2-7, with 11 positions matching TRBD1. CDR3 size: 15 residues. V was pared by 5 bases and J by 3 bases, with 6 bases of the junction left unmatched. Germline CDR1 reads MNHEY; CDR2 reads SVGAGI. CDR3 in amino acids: CASSPTGTGGYEQYF. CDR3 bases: TGTGCCAGCAGTCCTACCGGGACAGGGGGCTACGAGCAGTACTTC.

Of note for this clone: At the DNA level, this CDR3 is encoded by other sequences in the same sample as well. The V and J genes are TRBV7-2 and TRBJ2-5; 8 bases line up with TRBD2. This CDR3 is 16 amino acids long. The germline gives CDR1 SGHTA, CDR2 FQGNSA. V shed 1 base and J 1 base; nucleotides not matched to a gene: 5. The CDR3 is CASSLVGGGTQETQYF. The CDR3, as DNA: TGTGCCAGCAGCTTAGTCGGCGGGGGGACCCAAGAGACCCAGTACTTC. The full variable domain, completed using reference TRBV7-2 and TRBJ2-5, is GAGVSQSPSNKVTEKGKDVELRCDPISGHTALYWYRQSLGQGLEFLIYFQGNSAPDKSGLPSDRFSAERTGGSVSTLTIQRTQQEDSAVYLCASSLVGGGTQETQYFGPGTRLLVL.

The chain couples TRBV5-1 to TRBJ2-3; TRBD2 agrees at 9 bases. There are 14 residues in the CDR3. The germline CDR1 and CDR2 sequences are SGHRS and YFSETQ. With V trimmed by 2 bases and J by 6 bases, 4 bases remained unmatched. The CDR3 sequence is CASSFSGGEDTQYF. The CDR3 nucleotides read TGCGCCAGCAGCTTTAGCGGGGGTGAGGATACGCAGTATTTT.

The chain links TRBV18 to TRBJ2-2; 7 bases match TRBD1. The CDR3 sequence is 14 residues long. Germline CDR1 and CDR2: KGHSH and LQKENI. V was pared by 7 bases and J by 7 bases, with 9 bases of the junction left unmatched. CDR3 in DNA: TGTGCCAGCTTCCCGGGACAGATGGTCGGGGAGCTGTTTTTT. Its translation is CASFPGQMVGELFF.

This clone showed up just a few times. The CDR3 region has the DNA TGTGCCTGGCACAGGCTGGAGCGGGGGCGGGGCACCGGGGAGCTGTTTTTT. Translating it yields CAWHRLERGRGTGELFF. This chain uses TRBV30 with TRBJ2-2, with TRBD2 matching 8 bases. Germline assignment: CDR1 GTSNPN and CDR2 SVGIG (reference sequence). This CDR3 has 17 residues. V dropped 5 bases and J dropped 4; count of bases not matched to a gene: 15.